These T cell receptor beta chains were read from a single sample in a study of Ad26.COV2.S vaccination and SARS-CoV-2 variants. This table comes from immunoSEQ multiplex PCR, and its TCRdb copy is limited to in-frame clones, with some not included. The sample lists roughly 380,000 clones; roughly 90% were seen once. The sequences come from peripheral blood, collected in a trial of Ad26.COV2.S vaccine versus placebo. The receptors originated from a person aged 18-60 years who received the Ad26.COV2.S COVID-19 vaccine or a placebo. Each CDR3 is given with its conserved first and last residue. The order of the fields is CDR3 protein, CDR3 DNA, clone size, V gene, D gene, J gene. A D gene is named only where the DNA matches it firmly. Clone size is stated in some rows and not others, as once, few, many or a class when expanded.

CDR3: CASSYSERWPQHF
DNA: TGTGCCAGCAGTTACTCGGAGCGATGGCCCCAGCATTTT
size: once
V: TRBV6-5
D: NA
J: TRBJ1-5

CDR3: CASSTPGKSTEAFF
DNA: TGTGCCAGTAGTACCCCAGGGAAGAGCACTGAAGCTTTCTTT
size: NA
V: TRBV19
D: NA
J: TRBJ1-1

CDR3: CASSLVPDSNQPQHF
DNA: TGTGCCAGCAGCTTGGTTCCTGATAGCAATCAGCCCCAGCATTTT
size: NA
V: TRBV5-5
D: NA
J: TRBJ1-5

CDR3: CASSSRGRDTGELFF
DNA: TGTGCCAGCAGCAGCAGGGGGCGCGACACCGGGGAGCTGTTTTTT
size: NA
V: TRBV7-3
D: TRBD1
J: TRBJ2-2

CDR3: CASSIASRGLGELFF
DNA: TGTGCTAGTAGTATAGCCTCGCGGGGGCTGGGGGAGCTGTTTTTT
size: NA
V: TRBV19
D: NA
J: TRBJ2-2

CDR3: CASSRDSDYEQYF
DNA: TGTGCCAGCAGCCGGGACAGCGACTACGAGCAGTACTTC
size: few
V: TRBV11-2
D: TRBD1
J: TRBJ2-7

CDR3: CASSLWGVKGGELFF
DNA: TGTGCCAGCAGCTTGTGGGGAGTAAAGGGCGGGGAGCTGTTTTTT
size: NA
V: TRBV7-2
D: NA
J: TRBJ2-2

CDR3: CASSQGGTGSNEKLFF
DNA: TGCGCCAGCAGCCAAGGGGGGACAGGATCTAATGAAAAACTGTTTTTT
size: NA
V: TRBV4-3
D: TRBD1
J: TRBJ1-4

CDR3: CASSVSSSGNTIYF
DNA: TGTGCCAGCAGCGTCAGCTCATCTGGAAACACCATATATTTT
size: NA
V: TRBV9
D: NA
J: TRBJ1-3

CDR3: CASSRAGNTIYF
DNA: TGTGCCAGCAGCCGTGCTGGAAACACCATATATTTT
size: once
V: TRBV7-2
D: NA
J: TRBJ1-3

CDR3: CASSDLAGTRAYNEQFF
DNA: TGTGCCAGCAGCGATCTTGCCGGGACTAGAGCCTACAATGAGCAGTTCTTC
size: NA
V: TRBV7-9
D: TRBD2
J: TRBJ2-1

CDR3: CASSPTGQGYNEQFF
DNA: TGTGCCAGCAGCCCCACGGGACAGGGGTACAATGAGCAGTTCTTC
size: NA
V: TRBV7-2
D: TRBD1
J: TRBJ2-1

CDR3: CATSESAGDEQFF
DNA: TGTGCCACCAGTGAGTCCGCAGGGGATGAGCAGTTCTTC
size: NA
V: TRBV24-1
D: NA
J: TRBJ2-1

CDR3: CASSAGAHSYEQYF
DNA: TGTGCCAGCAGCGCGGGGGCGCACTCCTACGAGCAGTACTTC
size: NA
V: TRBV5-4
D: NA
J: TRBJ2-7

CDR3: CASSPTEGTGANVLTF
DNA: TGTGCCAGCAGCCCGACGGAGGGTACGGGGGCCAACGTCCTGACTTTC
size: NA
V: TRBV5-6
D: NA
J: TRBJ2-6

CDR3: CASRLTEYTEAFF
DNA: TGTGCCAGCAGACTTACAGAGTACACTGAAGCTTTCTTT
size: NA
V: TRBV6-5
D: NA
J: TRBJ1-1

CDR3: CSGGGGGNYGYTF
DNA: TGCAGCGGAGGTGGCGGGGGAAACTATGGCTACACCTTC
size: NA
V: TRBV29-1
D: NA
J: TRBJ1-2

CDR3: CASSWGRKEQFF
DNA: TGTGCCAGCTCTTGGGGACGTAAAGAGCAGTTCTTC
size: NA
V: TRBV3-1/TRBV3-2
D: NA
J: TRBJ2-1

CDR3: CASTPGLRDRGTKNIQYF
DNA: TGTGCCAGCACCCCAGGCCTAAGGGACAGGGGTACCAAAAACATTCAGTACTTC
size: NA
V: TRBV11-2
D: TRBD1
J: TRBJ2-4

CDR3: CASLEGQATVGAFF
DNA: TGTGCCAGCTTAGAGGGACAGGCGACGGTCGGAGCTTTCTTT
size: NA
V: TRBV28
D: TRBD1
J: TRBJ1-1

CDR3: CASRIRSARGPPYEQYF
DNA: TGTGCCAGCAGGATTAGATCGGCCCGGGGGCCCCCTTACGAGCAGTACTTC
size: NA
V: TRBV28
D: NA
J: TRBJ2-7

CDR3: CASSLNGQGTEAFF
DNA: TGCGCCAGCAGCTTGAATGGTCAGGGAACTGAAGCTTTCTTT
size: few
V: TRBV5-1
D: NA
J: TRBJ1-1

CDR3: CASSKQGQGTQAFF
DNA: TGTGCCAGCAGTAAACAGGGTCAGGGTACTCAAGCTTTCTTT
size: NA
V: TRBV2
D: NA
J: TRBJ1-1